This TCR beta chain was profiled in a study of chemoradiotherapy in HPV16-positive cancers. Overall study context: Two HPV16-positive patients' cells yielded candidate HPV-specific clones and common motifs.

Study results and caveats: HPV-specific T cells were functionally defined from only two HPV16-positive patients. Better recurrence-free survival went with HPV-responsive T-cell expansion in HPV16-positive patients. During treatment, candidate HPV-specific clones and E7-related motifs expanded in tumor.

Notes on this clone: The antigen is unknown.

TCRdb's table, derived via immunoSEQ multiplex PCR, lists solely in-frame clones and lacks some. The sample carries about 15,000 clones, approximately 89% recorded once. V was pared by 5 bases and J by 4 bases, with 8 bases of the junction left unmatched. The CDR3 contains 16 residues. The V gene's germline CDR1 is SEHNR and CDR2 FQNEAQ (reference sequence). The V gene is TRBV7-9, the J gene TRBJ2-2; 9 positions agree with TRBD2. The origin of this receptor is a human donor with HPV-associated anogenital cancer. The sample consisted of tumor tissue, taken from a patient who underwent chemoradiotherapy. CDR3 nucleotide sequence: TGTGCCAGCAGCCCAGGCGGGGGGGCTGGCACCGGGGAGCTGTTTTTT. It yields the protein CASSPGGGAGTGELFF. Full variable domain (missing parts from reference TRBV7-9 and TRBJ2-2): DTGVSQNPRHKITKRGQNVTFRCDPISEHNRLYWYRQTLGQGPEFLTYFQNEAQLEKSRLLSDRFSAERPKGSFSTLEIQRTEQGDSAMYLCASSPGGGAGTGELFFGEGSRLTVL.